Listed below are T cell receptor beta chains from one sample, sequenced in a study. MiXCR, run by TCRdb on the RT-PCR reads, gives a single entry per CDR3 protein. The table includes about 700,000 distinct CDR3 sequences, approximately 15% detected once. Sequenced: memory CD4+ T cells from blood. The receptors shown here come from a female donor in good health, serving as a healthy control. Each CDR3 is given with its conserved first and last residue. A D gene is named only where the DNA matches it firmly. The size entry is marked missing in some rows and otherwise reads once, few, many or a size class.

clone size,D gene,J gene,V gene,CDR3 DNA,CDR3 protein
few,TRBD2,TRBJ2-7,TRBV6-5,TGTGCCAGCAGTTCTGGCACTAGCGGGAGTCAGCAGTACTTC,CASSSGTSGSQQYF
few,-,TRBJ1-2,TRBV6-2/TRBV6-3,TGTGCCAGCAGTTACAGCCCGCAGGACAGCCACCGCTACACCTTC,CASSYSPQDSHRYTF
few,-,TRBJ1-2,TRBV20-1,TGCAGTGCTAGTGGAATTCAGGGCTCTAACTATGGCTACACCTTC,CSASGIQGSNYGYTF
many,-,TRBJ2-2,TRBV29-1,TGCAGCGTTGATAAGGGCCCCGGGGAGCTGTTTTTT,CSVDKGPGELFF
few,-,TRBJ1-6,TRBV30,TGTGCCTGGAGCCAGGGTGTCTATAATTCACCCCTCCACTTT,CAWSQGVYNSPLHF
-,-,TRBJ1-2,TRBV7-9,TGTGCCAGCAGCTTAGCAGAGTCCTATGGCTACACCTTC,CASSLAESYGYTF
few,-,TRBJ2-5,TRBV5-4,TGTGCCAGCAGAGAGCCCCTCCGTTCAGAGACCCAGTACTTC,CASREPLRSETQYF
few,TRBD2,TRBJ2-1,TRBV10-2,TGCGCCAGCACTACTACTAGCGGGAGGGCGAATGAGCAGTTCTTC,CASTTTSGRANEQFF
-,TRBD1,TRBJ1-1,TRBV6-2/TRBV6-3,TGTGCCAGCAGTTCCGACAGGGGGGGCACTGAAGCTTTCTTT,CASSSDRGGTEAFF
many,TRBD2,TRBJ2-1,TRBV6-5,TGTGCCAGCCGGGACTACTACAATGAGCAGTTCTTC,CASRDYYNEQFF
few,-,TRBJ2-1,TRBV7-2,TGTGCCAGCAGCTGGGGAGGAGGGGAGCAGTTCTTC,CASSWGGGEQFF
few,-,TRBJ1-5,TRBV6-1,TGTGCCAGCAGTGAAAATATTGGTCAGCCCCAGCATTTT,CASSENIGQPQHF
few,-,TRBJ2-2,TRBV28,TGTGCCAGCAGTCCTGGTTGGGAGCTGTTTTTT,CASSPGWELFF
-,-,TRBJ2-7,TRBV18,TGTGCCAGCTCACCGACAGGCACCAGGGATGGGGAGCAGTACTTC,CASSPTGTRDGEQYF
few,-,TRBJ2-6,TRBV7-2,TGTGCCAGCAGCCGTTCCTTTACCGCTGGGGCCAACGTCCTGACTTTC,CASSRSFTAGANVLTF